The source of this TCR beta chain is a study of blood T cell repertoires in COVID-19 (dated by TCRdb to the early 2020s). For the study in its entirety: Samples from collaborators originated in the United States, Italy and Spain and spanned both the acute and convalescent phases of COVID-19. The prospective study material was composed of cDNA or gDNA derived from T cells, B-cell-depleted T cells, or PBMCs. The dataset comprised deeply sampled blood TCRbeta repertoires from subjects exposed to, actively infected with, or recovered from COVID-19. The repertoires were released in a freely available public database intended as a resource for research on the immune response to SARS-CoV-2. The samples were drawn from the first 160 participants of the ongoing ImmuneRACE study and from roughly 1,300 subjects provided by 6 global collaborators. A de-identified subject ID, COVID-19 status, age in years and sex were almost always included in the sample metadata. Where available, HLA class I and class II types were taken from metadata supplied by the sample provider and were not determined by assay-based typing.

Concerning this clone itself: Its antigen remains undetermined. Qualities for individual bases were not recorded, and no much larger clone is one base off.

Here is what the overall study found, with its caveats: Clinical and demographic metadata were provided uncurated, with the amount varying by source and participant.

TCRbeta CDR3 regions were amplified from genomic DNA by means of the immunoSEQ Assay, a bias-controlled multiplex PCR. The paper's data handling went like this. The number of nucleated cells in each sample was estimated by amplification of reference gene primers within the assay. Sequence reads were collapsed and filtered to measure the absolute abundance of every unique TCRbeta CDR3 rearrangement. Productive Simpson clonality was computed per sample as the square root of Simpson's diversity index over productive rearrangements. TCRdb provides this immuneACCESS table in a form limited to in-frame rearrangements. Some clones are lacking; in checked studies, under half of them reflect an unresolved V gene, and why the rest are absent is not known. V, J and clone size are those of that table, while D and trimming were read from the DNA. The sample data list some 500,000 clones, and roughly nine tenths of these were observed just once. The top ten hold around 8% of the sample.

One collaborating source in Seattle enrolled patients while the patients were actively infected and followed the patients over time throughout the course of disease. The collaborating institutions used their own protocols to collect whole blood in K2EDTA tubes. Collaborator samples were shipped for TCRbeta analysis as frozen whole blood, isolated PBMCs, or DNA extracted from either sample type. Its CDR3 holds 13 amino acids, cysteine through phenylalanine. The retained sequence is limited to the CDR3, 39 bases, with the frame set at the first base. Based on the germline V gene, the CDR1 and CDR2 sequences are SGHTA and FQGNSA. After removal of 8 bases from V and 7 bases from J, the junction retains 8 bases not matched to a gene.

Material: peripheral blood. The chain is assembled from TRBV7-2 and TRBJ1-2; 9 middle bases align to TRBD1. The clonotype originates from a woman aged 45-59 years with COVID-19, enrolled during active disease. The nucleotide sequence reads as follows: TGTGCCAGCGAGGGGACAGGGTCTTTTGGCTACACCTTC. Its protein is CASEGTGSFGYTF. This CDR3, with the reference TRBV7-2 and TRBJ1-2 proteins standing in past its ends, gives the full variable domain GAGVSQSPSNKVTEKGKDVELRCDPISGHTALYWYRQSLGQGLEFLIYFQGNSAPDKSGLPSDRFSAERTGGSVSTLTIQRTQQEDSAVYLCASEGTGSFGYTFGSGTRLTVV.